The 11 T cell receptor beta chains listed next were all sequenced from one sample in a study of Ad26.COV2.S vaccination and SARS-CoV-2 variants. Repertoires were generated with immunoSEQ multiplex PCR, while TCRdb's copy carries only in-frame clones and drops some. The sample yields 350,000 to 450,000 clones, 92% seen once. Sample: peripheral blood, taken after recovery from COVID-19. These receptors originate from a human donor who had recovered from COVID-19.

The J gene is TRBJ1-5, the V gene TRBV19; D possibly corresponds to TRBD1 (5 bases). The CDR3 covers 20 residues. With 1 base removed from V and 1 base from J, the gap between germline ends came to 23 bases. The germline V gene has CDR1 LNHDA and CDR2 SQIVND (reference sequence). CDR3 protein: CASSIGGRVRQGSSNQPQHF. For the CDR3, the DNA is TGTGCCAGTAGTATAGGTGGCAGGGTACGGCAGGGTAGCAGCAATCAGCCCCAGCATTTT.

The chain uses TRBV6-5 and TRBJ2-7, with D unclear. Germline V gene lookup returns CDR1 MNHEY and CDR2 SVGAGI. Trimming shortened V by 7 bases and J by 2 bases, and 15 bases separated the two germline ends. This CDR3 comprises 14 residues. In DNA form, the CDR3 reads TGTGCCAGCAAGGGTGTAACCTCAACCTACGAGCAGTACTTC. Its translation: CASKGVTSTYEQYF.

The genes are TRBV27 and TRBJ1-1; tentative D call: TRBD1 (5 bases). Germline values: CDR1 MNHEY, CDR2 SMNVEV (reference sequence). With 5 bases removed from V and 11 bases from J, the gap between germline ends came to 21 bases. The CDR3 has 14 amino acids. The CDR3 DNA reads as TGTGCCAGCAGTCCCCCGGGACGCCATAGAACGGCTTTCTTT. It yields the protein CASSPPGRHRTAFF.

This sequence joins TRBV7-2 and TRBJ1-4; D not certain. V was trimmed by 1 base and J by 7 bases, leaving 7 bases between them. Germline CDR1 SGHTA, CDR2 FQGNSA. This CDR3 is 13 amino acids long. CDR3 sequence reads: CASSLDNAEKLFF. The CDR3 DNA reads as TGTGCCAGCAGCTTAGATAATGCTGAAAAACTGTTTTTT.

The J gene is TRBJ2-7, the V gene TRBV6-2 or TRBV6-3; 8 bases line up with TRBD1. In germline, CDR1 is MNHEY, CDR2 SVGEGT. The length of the CDR3 is 16 residues. J gave up 2 bases and V 5 bases, and 11 bases lay outside the gene matches. Here the CDR3 DNA reads TGTGCCAGCAGTAACACAGGGGGACCTCGTCCCTACGAGCAGTACTTC. Its translation is CASSNTGGPRPYEQYF.

The chain joins TRBV4-1 to TRBJ2-3; 9 nucleotides line up with TRBD2. V gave up 4 bases and J gave up 2 bases; unmatched junction bases: 7. The CDR3 is made up of 16 amino acids. CDR1 MGHRA and CDR2 YSYEKL come from the germline V gene. CDR3 residues: CASSLRLAVNTDTQYF. CDR3 coding DNA: TGCGCCAGCAGCCTCCGACTAGCGGTCAACACAGATACGCAGTATTTT.

The chain recombines TRBV9 with TRBJ2-6; 7 bases agree with TRBD1. Trimming took 5 bases from V and 1 from J; bases not matched to a gene: 15. The CDR3 is made up of 19 amino acids. CDR1 and CDR2 (germline): SGDLS, YYNGEE. In DNA, the CDR3 is TGTGCCAGCAGAGGAGCGACCTTGACAGGGAAATCTGGGGCCAACGTCCTGACTTTC. Translating it yields CASRGATLTGKSGANVLTF.

The rearrangement uses TRBV12-3 or TRBV12-4 and TRBJ1-1, with D perhaps TRBD1 (5 bases). The CDR3 is 13 amino acids. The germline V and J ends were trimmed by 5 bases and 6 bases, with 13 bases remaining between them. CDR3 nucleotides: TGTGCCAGCAGTCACAGGAATTTAGCTGAAGCTTTCTTT. It yields the protein CASSHRNLAEAFF.

The V and J genes are TRBV9 and TRBJ1-3; 10 nucleotides agree with TRBD1. Germline V CDR1 and CDR2: SGDLS, YYNGEE. Trimming took 0 bases from V and 6 from J; bases not matched to a gene: 12. The CDR3 spans 18 residues. As DNA, the CDR3 is TGTGCCAGCAGCGTAGGTTTGGGGGACAGGGGTCAATTAAACACCATATATTTT. It translates to CASSVGLGDRGQLNTIYF.

This clone was found a few times. CDR3 protein: CASSYSPRSGGYGYTF. For the CDR3, the DNA is TGTGCCAGCAGTTACTCCCCCAGATCCGGGGGCTATGGCTACACCTTC. The rearrangement uses TRBV6-2 or TRBV6-3 and TRBJ1-2, with D possibly TRBD1 on 5 matching bases. Germline CDR1 MNHEY, CDR2 SVGEGT. The CDR3 contains 16 residues. Between the trimmed V and J ends, which lost 0 bases and 4 bases, there was a span of 15 bases.

There are a few counts of this clone. The genes are TRBV27 and TRBJ2-7; the match to TRBD2 covers 11 bases. The V gene end was trimmed by 0 bases and the J gene end by 0 bases; junction bases not matched to a gene: 4. CDR1 MNHEY and CDR2 SMNVEV come from the germline V gene (reference sequence). This CDR3 contains 17 residues. CDR3 region: CASSLSGLAVSSYEQYF. The DNA of the CDR3 is TGTGCCAGCAGTTTATCGGGACTAGCGGTGAGCTCCTACGAGCAGTACTTC.